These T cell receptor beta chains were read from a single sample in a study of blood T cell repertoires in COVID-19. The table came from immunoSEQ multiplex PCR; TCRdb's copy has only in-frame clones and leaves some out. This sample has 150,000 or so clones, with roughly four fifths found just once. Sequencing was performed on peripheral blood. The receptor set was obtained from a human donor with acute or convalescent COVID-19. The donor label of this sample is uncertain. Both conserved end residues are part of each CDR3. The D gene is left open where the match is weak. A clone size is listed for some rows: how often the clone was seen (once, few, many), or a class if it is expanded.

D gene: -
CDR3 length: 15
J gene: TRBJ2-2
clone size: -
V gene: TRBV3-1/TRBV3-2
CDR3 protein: CASSQVRGNTGELFF
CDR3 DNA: TGTGCCAGCAGCCAAGTGCGGGGGAACACCGGGGAGCTGTTTTTT

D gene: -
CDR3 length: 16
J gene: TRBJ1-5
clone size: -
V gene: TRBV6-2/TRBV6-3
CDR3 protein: CASSLPQGLSNQPQHF
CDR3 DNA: TGTGCCAGCAGTCTGCCCCAGGGGCTAAGCAATCAGCCCCAGCATTTT

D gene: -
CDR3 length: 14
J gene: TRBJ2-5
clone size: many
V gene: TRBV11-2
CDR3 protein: CASSLEVRKETQYF
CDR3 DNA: TGTGCCAGCAGCTTAGAAGTGCGTAAAGAGACCCAGTACTTC

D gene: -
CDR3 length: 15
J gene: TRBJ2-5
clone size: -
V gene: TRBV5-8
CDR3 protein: CASSLWGDGQETQYF
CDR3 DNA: TGTGCCAGCAGCTTGTGGGGGGACGGACAAGAGACCCAGTACTTC

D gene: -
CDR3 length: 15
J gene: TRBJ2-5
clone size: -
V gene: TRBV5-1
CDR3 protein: CASSPEYGTQGTQYF
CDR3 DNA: TGCGCCAGCAGCCCCGAGTATGGCACCCAGGGCACCCAGTACTTC

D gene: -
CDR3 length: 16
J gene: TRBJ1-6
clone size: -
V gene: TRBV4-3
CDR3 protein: CASSQEVNRPNSPLHF
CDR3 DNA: TGCGCCAGCAGCCAAGAGGTCAACAGGCCCAATTCACCCCTCCACTTT

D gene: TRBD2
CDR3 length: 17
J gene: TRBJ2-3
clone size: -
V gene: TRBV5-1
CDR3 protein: CASSLALTSGGSDTQYF
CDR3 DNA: TGCGCCAGCAGCTTGGCCTTGACTAGCGGGGGTTCAGATACGCAGTATTTT

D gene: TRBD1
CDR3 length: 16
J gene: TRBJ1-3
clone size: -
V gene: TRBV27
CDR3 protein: CASRRTGLHSGNTIYF
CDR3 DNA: TGTGCCAGCAGGCGGACAGGGCTACACTCTGGAAACACCATATATTTT

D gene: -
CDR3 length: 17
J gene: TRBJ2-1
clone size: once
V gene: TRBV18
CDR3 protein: CASSSFGKTVRGTEQFF
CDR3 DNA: TGTGCCAGCTCATCTTTCGGTAAGACAGTACGAGGAACAGAGCAGTTCTTC

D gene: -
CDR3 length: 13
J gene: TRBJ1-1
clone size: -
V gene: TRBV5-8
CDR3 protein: CASSYRPNTEAFF
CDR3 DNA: TGTGCCAGCAGCTATCGTCCCAACACTGAAGCTTTCTTT

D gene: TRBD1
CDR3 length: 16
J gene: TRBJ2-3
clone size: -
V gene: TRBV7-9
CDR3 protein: CASSLGTGGPTDTQYF
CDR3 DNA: TGTGCCAGCAGCCTCGGGACAGGGGGGCCCACAGATACGCAGTATTTT

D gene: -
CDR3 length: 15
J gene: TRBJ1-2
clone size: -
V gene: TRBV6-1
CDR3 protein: CASSEWGGAGYGYTF
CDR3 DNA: TGTGCCAGCAGTGAATGGGGGGGCGCGGGCTATGGCTACACCTTC

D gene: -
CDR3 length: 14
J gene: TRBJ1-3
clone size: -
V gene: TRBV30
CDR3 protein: CAWSVQPVPNTIYF
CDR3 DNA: TGTGCCTGGAGTGTACAGCCCGTTCCAAACACCATATATTTT

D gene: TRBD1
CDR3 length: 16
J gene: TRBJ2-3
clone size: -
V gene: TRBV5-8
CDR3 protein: CASSSGTGGATDTQYF
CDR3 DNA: TGTGCCAGCAGCTCCGGGACAGGGGGCGCGACAGATACGCAGTATTTT

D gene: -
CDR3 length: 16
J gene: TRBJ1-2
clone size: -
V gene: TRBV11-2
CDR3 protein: CASSLGSSGFGYGYTF
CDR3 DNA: TGTGCCAGCAGCTTAGGTTCGTCAGGGTTTGGGTATGGCTACACCTTC

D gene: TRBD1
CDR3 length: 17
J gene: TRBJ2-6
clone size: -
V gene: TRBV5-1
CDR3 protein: CASSLRTGSPGANVLTF
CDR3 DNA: TGCGCCAGCAGCCTAAGGACAGGCTCCCCTGGGGCCAACGTCCTGACTTTC

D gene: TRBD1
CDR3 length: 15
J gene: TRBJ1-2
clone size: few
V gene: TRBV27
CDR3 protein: CARPTQGARGYGYTF
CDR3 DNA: TGTGCCAGACCGACGCAGGGGGCGCGTGGCTATGGCTACACCTTC

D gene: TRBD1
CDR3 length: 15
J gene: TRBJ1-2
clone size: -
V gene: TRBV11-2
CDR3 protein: CASSTAPGTVYGYTF
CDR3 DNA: TGTGCCAGCAGCACCGCCCCCGGGACAGTCTATGGCTACACCTTC

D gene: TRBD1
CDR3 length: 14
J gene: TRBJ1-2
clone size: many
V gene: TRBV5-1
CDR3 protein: CASSLGQGAYGYTF
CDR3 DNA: TGCGCCAGCAGCTTGGGACAGGGGGCTTATGGCTACACCTTC

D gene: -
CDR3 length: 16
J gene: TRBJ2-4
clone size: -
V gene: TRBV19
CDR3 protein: CASRPRDLLAKNIQYF
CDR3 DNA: TGTGCCAGTAGACCAAGGGACTTACTAGCCAAAAACATTCAGTACTTC

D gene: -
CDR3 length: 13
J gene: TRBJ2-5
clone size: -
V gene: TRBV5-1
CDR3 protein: CASSLPLKETQYF
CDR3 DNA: TGCGCCAGCAGCTTGCCCCTTAAAGAGACCCAGTACTTC

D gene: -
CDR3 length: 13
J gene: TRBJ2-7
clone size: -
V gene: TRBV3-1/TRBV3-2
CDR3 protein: CASSQVRGYEQYF
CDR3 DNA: TGTGCCAGCAGCCAAGTAAGGGGATACGAGCAGTACTTC